The T cell receptor (beta chain) described here comes from a study of Tregs in tolerant kidney transplant recipients. Per the germline V gene, CDR1 is MNHEY and CDR2 is SVGAGI. The CDR3 sequence is 14 residues long. Trimming took off 2 bases at V and 13 bases at J, with 15 bases between the two ends. TCRdb keeps only in-frame clones here, not all; method: immunoSEQ multiplex PCR. The sample yields some 240,000 clones, about 80% seen once. The V gene is TRBV6-5, the J gene TRBJ2-6; D is perhaps TRBD1 (6 bases). The source of this sequence is a human donor in good health. Sequencing input: CD4+ T cells from blood. CDR3 loop: CASSYTQHREVLTF. The CDR3 DNA follows: TGTGCCAGCAGTTACACCCAACACAGGGAAGTCCTGACTTTC.